These T cell receptor beta chains were read from a single sample in a study of cytomegalovirus exposure and HLA in healthy donors. TCRdb keeps only in-frame clones here, not all; method: immunoSEQ multiplex PCR. Of roughly 120,000 clones listed, around 63% are singletons. Sample: PBMCs. These receptors came from a man aged 40-49 years in good health and CMV-seropositive. Each CDR3 is given with its conserved first and last residue. D genes are given only for firm matches. For some rows the clone size is stated as once, few or many, or as a class when expanded; others skip it.

d_gene: TRBD1
abundance: NA
len: 15
v_gene: TRBV4-1
j_gene: TRBJ2-7
CDR3nt: TGCGCCAGCAGCCAAGGGACAGGAGCTTTGTACGAGCAGTACTTC
CDR3aa: CASSQGTGALYEQYF

d_gene: TRBD2
abundance: NA
len: 16
v_gene: TRBV18
j_gene: TRBJ2-7
CDR3nt: TGTGCCAGCTCACCAACTAGCGGGGGGGTCAGCTACGAGCAGTACTTC
CDR3aa: CASSPTSGGVSYEQYF

d_gene: NA
abundance: NA
len: 14
v_gene: TRBV5-6
j_gene: TRBJ2-1
CDR3nt: TGTGCCAGCAAACGGTGGGGGGGCGTCAATGAGCAGTTCTTC
CDR3aa: CASKRWGGVNEQFF

d_gene: TRBD2
abundance: NA
len: 15
v_gene: TRBV30
j_gene: TRBJ2-2
CDR3nt: TGTGCCTGGAGTGTAGCGGTAGCGGGCGCCGGGGAGCTGTTTTTT
CDR3aa: CAWSVAVAGAGELFF

d_gene: NA
abundance: NA
len: 16
v_gene: TRBV18
j_gene: TRBJ2-5
CDR3nt: TGTGCCAGCTCACCCACTGCACAGGGATCGGGGGAGACCCAGTACTTC
CDR3aa: CASSPTAQGSGETQYF

d_gene: NA
abundance: NA
len: 13
v_gene: TRBV28
j_gene: TRBJ2-3
CDR3nt: TGTGCCAGCAGTTTACCTAGCACAGATACGCAGTATTTT
CDR3aa: CASSLPSTDTQYF

d_gene: TRBD1
abundance: once
len: 15
v_gene: TRBV28
j_gene: TRBJ1-2
CDR3nt: TGTGCCACCGCGGGAGGTGGGACAGGGTTCTATGGCTACACCTTC
CDR3aa: CATAGGGTGFYGYTF

d_gene: NA
abundance: few
len: 15
v_gene: TRBV4-2
j_gene: TRBJ1-5
CDR3nt: TGTGCCAGCAGCCAAGGGGACACGGGGAATCAGCCCCAGCATTTT
CDR3aa: CASSQGDTGNQPQHF

d_gene: TRBD2
abundance: NA
len: 14
v_gene: TRBV2
j_gene: TRBJ2-3
CDR3nt: TGTGCCAGCAGGACTAGCGGCCACACAGATACGCAGTATTTT
CDR3aa: CASRTSGHTDTQYF

d_gene: NA
abundance: NA
len: 11
v_gene: TRBV9
j_gene: TRBJ1-2
CDR3nt: TGTGCCAGCAGCACCAGACAGGGCTACACCTTC
CDR3aa: CASSTRQGYTF

d_gene: NA
abundance: few
len: 14
v_gene: TRBV7-8
j_gene: TRBJ1-2
CDR3nt: TGTGCCAGCAGCTTAGGGGAGCTCAGCTATGGCTACACCTTC
CDR3aa: CASSLGELSYGYTF

d_gene: NA
abundance: NA
len: 13
v_gene: TRBV5-1
j_gene: TRBJ2-5
CDR3nt: TGCGCCAGCAGCGAGCAGGGGCAAGAGACCCAGTACTTC
CDR3aa: CASSEQGQETQYF

d_gene: NA
abundance: NA
len: 16
v_gene: TRBV9
j_gene: TRBJ1-3
CDR3nt: TGTGCCAGCAGCGACCAGGCGACAAGCTCTGGAAACACCATATATTTT
CDR3aa: CASSDQATSSGNTIYF

d_gene: TRBD1
abundance: NA
len: 13
v_gene: TRBV2
j_gene: TRBJ1-1
CDR3nt: TGTGCCAGCAGTGGGGACAGAGGGACTGAAGCTTTCTTT
CDR3aa: CASSGDRGTEAFF